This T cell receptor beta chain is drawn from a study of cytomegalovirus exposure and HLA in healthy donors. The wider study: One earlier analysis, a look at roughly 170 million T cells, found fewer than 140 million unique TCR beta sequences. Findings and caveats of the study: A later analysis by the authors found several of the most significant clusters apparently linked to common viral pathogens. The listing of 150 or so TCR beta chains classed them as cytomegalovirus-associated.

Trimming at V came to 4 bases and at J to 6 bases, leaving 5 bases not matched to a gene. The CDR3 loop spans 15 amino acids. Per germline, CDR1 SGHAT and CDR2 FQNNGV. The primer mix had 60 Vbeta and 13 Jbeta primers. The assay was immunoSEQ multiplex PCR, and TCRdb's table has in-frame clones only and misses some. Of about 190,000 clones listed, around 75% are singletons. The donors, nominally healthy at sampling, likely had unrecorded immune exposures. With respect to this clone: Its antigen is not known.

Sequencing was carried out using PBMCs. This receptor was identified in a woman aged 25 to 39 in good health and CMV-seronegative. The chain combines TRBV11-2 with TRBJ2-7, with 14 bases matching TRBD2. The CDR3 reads CASSYGTSGGSEQYF. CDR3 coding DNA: TGTGCCAGCAGCTACGGGACTAGCGGGGGTTCCGAGCAGTACTTC. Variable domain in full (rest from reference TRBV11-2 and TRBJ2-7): EAGVAQSPRYKIIEKRQSVAFWCNPISGHATLYWYQQILGQGPKLLIQFQNNGVVDDSQLPKDRFSAERLKGVDSTLKIQPAKLEDSAVYLCASSYGTSGGSEQYFGPGTRLTVT.